The 32 T cell receptor beta chains below were found in one sample sequenced in a study of cytomegalovirus exposure and HLA in healthy donors. Method: immunoSEQ multiplex PCR; TCRdb's copy keeps in-frame clones and lacks some. The table lists some 310,000 clones, around 90% of them singletons. Sample: PBMCs. These receptors were taken from a man aged 25 to 40 in good health and CMV-seronegative.

This chain connects TRBV16 to TRBJ1-1; no clear D. Trimming removed 4 bases at V and 4 bases at J, with 13 bases between. CDR1 KGHSY and CDR2 FQNENV come from the germline V gene. The CDR3 length is 14 residues. The CDR3 is CASSLSTIGTEAFF. The DNA for the CDR3 is TGTGCCAGCAGCCTCAGTACGATTGGCACTGAAGCTTTCTTT.

This clone has just a few counts. The chain links TRBV5-4 to TRBJ2-2; maybe TRBD2 (8 bases). The ends were cut back, 4 bases at V and 3 bases at J, with 16 bases in the middle. Germline lookup yields CDR1 SGHNT and CDR2 YYREEE (reference sequence). The CDR3 contains 16 residues. For the CDR3, the DNA is TGTGCCAGCAGCCCGGGGGGGACAGCATACACCGGGGAGCTGTTTTTT. This codes for CASSPGGTAYTGELFF.

This clone was found once. V and J are TRBV18 and TRBJ1-5; 9 bases match TRBD1. With 2 bases clipped from V and 1 base from J, the junction kept 6 bases outside the gene matches. This CDR3 comprises 17 residues. CDR1 KGHSH and CDR2 LQKENI come from the germline V gene. The CDR3 coding sequence is TGTGCCAGCTCACCATATAAGGGGACAGGGAGCAATCAGCCCCAGCATTTT. This encodes CASSPYKGTGSNQPQHF.

The table lists this clone with a few counts. The sample holds other DNA sequences that translate to the same CDR3. The chain employs TRBV5-1 and TRBJ1-6, with 9 nucleotides matching TRBD1. CDR3 length: 14 residues. Losses at the gene ends were 2 bases for V and 7 bases for J; bases not matched to a gene: 1. The germline V gene has CDR1 SGHRS and CDR2 YFSETQ. The CDR3 protein is CASSFGQGNSPLHF. CDR3 sequence (DNA): TGCGCCAGCAGCTTCGGACAGGGGAATTCACCCCTCCACTTT.

This clone was observed a single time. This chain uses TRBV2 with TRBJ1-6; D unresolved. This CDR3 is 17 amino acids long. Germline values: CDR1 SNHLY, CDR2 FYNNEI. V was trimmed by 6 bases and J by 0 bases, leaving 15 bases between them. CDR3 nucleotide sequence: TGTGCCAGCAGGCCTACCGGGTTCCTCTCCTATAATTCACCCCTCCACTTT. It translates to CASRPTGFLSYNSPLHF.

The rearrangement joins TRBV9 to TRBJ1-3, with 7 bases identical to TRBD1. V dropped 3 bases and J dropped 2; count of bases not matched to a gene: 8. Germline lookup yields CDR1 SGDLS and CDR2 YYNGEE. The CDR3 is 16 amino acids. Written as DNA, the CDR3 is TGTGCCAGCAGCGCAGACAGGGTCAGGGCTGGAAACACCATATATTTT. It specifies CASSADRVRAGNTIYF.

This chain links TRBV2 with TRBJ2-1, with D perhaps TRBD2 (6 bases). CDR3 length equals 13 residues. V was trimmed by 11 bases and J by 3 bases, leaving 14 bases between them. Germline CDR1 SNHLY, CDR2 FYNNEI. As DNA, the CDR3 is TGTGCCGGGGGGAGTGGAGGCTACAATGAGCAGTTCTTC. This encodes CAGGSGGYNEQFF.

This clone has a single count. The V and J genes are TRBV27 and TRBJ1-2; D remains ambiguous. The CDR3 is 14 residues long. V lost 3 bases and J 4 bases, leaving 12 bases between the germline ends. CDR1 and CDR2 (germline): MNHEY, SMNVEV (reference sequence). CDR3 residues: CASSFREGAYGYTF. The CDR3 bases are TGTGCCAGCAGTTTCCGGGAAGGTGCCTATGGCTACACCTTC.

This clone was seen more than once but under ten times. This chain joins TRBV7-8 and TRBJ1-5; D might be TRBD1 (6 bases). This CDR3 has 15 residues. Germline V CDR1 and CDR2: SGHVS, FQNEAQ. V dropped 2 bases and J dropped 6 bases, with 14 bases sitting between them. For the CDR3, the DNA is TGTGCCAGCAGCTTATTAGACAGGCGTGGTCAGCCCCAGCATTTT. Amino acids: CASSLLDRRGQPQHF.

The rearrangement uses TRBV6-5 and TRBJ1-1, with a weak D call TRBD1 (6 bases). The ends were cut back, 1 base at V and 6 bases at J, with 12 bases in the middle. Germline loops: CDR1 MNHEY, CDR2 SVGAGI. There are 14 residues in the CDR3. The CDR3 region is CASSYLTGTAEAFF. In DNA form, the CDR3 reads TGTGCCAGCAGTTACTTAACAGGGACCGCTGAAGCTTTCTTT.

V gene TRBV19 combines with J gene TRBJ1-1; the D gene is possibly TRBD1 (6 bases). The CDR3 is 16 amino acids. Germline loops: CDR1 LNHDA, CDR2 SQIVND (reference sequence). V shed 3 bases and J shed 4 bases, with 18 bases lying between them. CDR3 amino acids: CASSIYLVGGGTEAFF. The CDR3 bases are TGTGCCAGTAGTATCTATTTGGTTGGGGGCGGCACTGAAGCTTTCTTT.

J is TRBJ2-3 and V is TRBV5-1, with D maybe TRBD1 (5 bases). The V end was cut by 4 bases, the J end by 3 bases, with 15 bases between. The CDR3 length is 15 residues. Germline values: CDR1 SGHRS, CDR2 YFSETQ. The chain's CDR3 is CASSLQGKATDTQYF. CDR3 nucleotides: TGCGCCAGCAGCCTCCAGGGTAAGGCGACAGATACGCAGTATTTT.

This rearrangement joins TRBV25-1 to TRBJ1-1, with D perhaps matching TRBD1 (5 bases). Germline CDR1 and CDR2: MGHDK and SYGVNS. V lost 8 bases, J lost 6 bases, and 13 bases lay in between. This CDR3 spans 12 amino acids. In nucleotides, the CDR3 is TGTGCCAGCCGGACAACTGGCTCTGAAGCTTTCTTT. Protein sequence: CASRTTGSEAFF. Drawing the rest from reference TRBV25-1 and TRBJ1-1, the complete variable domain is EADIYQTPRYLVIGTGKKITLECSQTMGHDKMYWYQQDPGMELHLIHYSYGVNSTEKGDLSSESTVSRIRTEHFPLTLESARPSHTSQYLCASRTTGSEAFFGQGTRLTVV.

J is TRBJ2-1 and V is TRBV4-2; possibly TRBD1 for D (5 bases). Between the trimmed V and J ends, which lost 4 bases and 7 bases, there was a span of 17 bases. The CDR3 contains 15 residues. The germline gives CDR1 LGHNA, CDR2 YNFKEQ. In DNA form, the CDR3 reads TGTGCCAGCAGCCCAGTTGGGCAGGGCATGAATGAGCAGTTCTTC. It is translated as CASSPVGQGMNEQFF.

This chain joins TRBV7-8 and TRBJ1-1; a weak D match, TRBD1 (5 bases). Germline lookup yields CDR1 SGHVS and CDR2 FQNEAQ. V was trimmed by 2 bases and J by 4 bases, leaving 11 bases between them. The CDR3 extends over 14 amino acids. CDR3 in DNA: TGTGCCAGCAGCTTAAGTTCAGGGTTCACTGAAGCTTTCTTT. Translation: CASSLSSGFTEAFF.

The chain recombines TRBV10-1 with TRBJ2-7; 10 bases map to TRBD1. The CDR3 covers 15 residues. The germline V gene has CDR1 WNHNN and CDR2 SYGVQD (reference sequence). The V segment lost 3 bases and the J segment 1 base; nucleotides outside the gene matches: 3. CDR3 sequence reads: CASSERTGGSYEQYF. In DNA form, the CDR3 reads TGCGCCAGCAGTGAACGGACAGGGGGGTCCTACGAGCAGTACTTC.

This clone is a singleton in its sample. The chain is built from TRBV6-6 and TRBJ2-3; TRBD1 is a possible D gene (6 bases). CDR3 length: 15 residues. V was shortened by 2 bases and J by 0 bases, with 9 bases between the two germline ends. Germline loops: CDR1 MNHNY, CDR2 SVGAGI (reference sequence). The CDR3: CASSYPGTSTDTQYF. CDR3 bases: TGTGCCAGCAGTTACCCCGGGACAAGCACAGATACGCAGTATTTT.

This clone has just one count. This sequence joins TRBV18 and TRBJ2-7; TRBD2 aligns across 7 bases. Germline V gives CDR1 KGHSH, CDR2 LQKENI. V dropped 3 bases and J dropped 6; count of bases not matched to a gene: 5. The CDR3 sequence is 13 residues long. The CDR3 DNA reads as TGTGCCAGCTCACCGCAAGGCGGGGGCGAGCAGTACTTC. Encoded protein: CASSPQGGGEQYF.

The chain employs TRBV6-5 and TRBJ2-1; 7 bases map to TRBD2. V dropped 4 bases and J dropped 7; count of bases not matched to a gene: 4. This CDR3 region has 13 residues. Germline loops: CDR1 MNHEY, CDR2 SVGAGI. This chain's CDR3 is CASSWSGANEQFF. CDR3 DNA: TGTGCCAGCAGTTGGAGCGGGGCGAATGAGCAGTTCTTC.

The chain uses TRBV6-6 and TRBJ2-7, with D possibly matching TRBD2 (5 bases). The CDR3 is 13 amino acids. Germline assignment: CDR1 MNHNY and CDR2 SVGAGI (reference sequence). V was shortened by 4 bases and J by 7 bases, with 14 bases between the two germline ends. The CDR3: CASSSPARREQYF. CDR3 DNA: TGTGCCAGCAGTTCCCCAGCCAGGAGGGAGCAGTACTTC.

The chain carries TRBV7-6 and TRBJ2-1, with TRBD2 identical over 10 bases. Germline-derived CDR1 and CDR2 are SGHVS and FNYEAQ. The V and J ends lost 2 bases and 1 base, in that order; junction bases with no gene match: 5. This CDR3 contains 17 residues. CDR3 sequence reads: CASSLRPSGGSYNEQFF. CDR3 DNA: TGTGCCAGCAGCTTAAGGCCTAGCGGGGGTTCCTACAATGAGCAGTTCTTC.

There are a few counts of this clone. The V call is TRBV7-8, the J call TRBJ2-7; TRBD1 is a possible D gene (5 bases). The germline V gene has CDR1 SGHVS and CDR2 FQNEAQ. Trimming shortened V by 1 base and J by 3 bases, and 13 bases separated the two germline ends. This CDR3 contains 15 residues. Written as DNA, the CDR3 is TGTGCCAGCAGCTTAGTAATCGGCAGGGACTACGAGCAGTACTTC. It specifies CASSLVIGRDYEQYF.

The rearrangement uses TRBV5-6 and TRBJ2-1; D remains ambiguous. Germline CDR1 SGHDT, CDR2 YYEEEE. Between the trimmed V and J ends, which lost 2 bases and 6 bases, there was a span of 9 bases. The CDR3 sequence is 13 residues long. The CDR3 coding sequence is TGTGCCAGCAGCTTAAAACAGTCCAATGAGCAGTTCTTC. Its protein product is CASSLKQSNEQFF.

The genes are TRBV5-1 and TRBJ2-1; 8 nucleotides align to TRBD1. Unmatched junction bases numbered 5, after V lost 0 bases and J lost 6 bases. Germline assignment: CDR1 SGHRS and CDR2 YFSETQ. This CDR3 contains 15 residues. The CDR3 protein is CASSLVQGVGNEQFF. As DNA, the CDR3 is TGCGCCAGCAGCTTGGTACAGGGGGTTGGCAATGAGCAGTTCTTC.

The chain combines TRBV28 with TRBJ2-7; D perhaps matches TRBD1 (6 bases). The V gene lost 6 bases and the J gene lost 3 bases, with 18 bases spanning the gap. The CDR3 consists of 15 residues. CDR1 MDHEN and CDR2 SYDVKM come from the germline V gene. The CDR3 nucleotides read TGTGCCAGCAGCAATCAGGGGACGCGCTACTACGAGCAGTACTTC. This codes for CASSNQGTRYYEQYF.

The chain has TRBV13 and TRBJ1-1, with no clear D. CDR3 length: 14 residues. Germline CDR1 and CDR2: PRHDT and FYEKMQ (reference sequence). The V end lost 5 bases, the J end lost 5 bases, and 15 bases lay between the germline ends. CDR3 nucleotides: TGTGCCAGCAGCCCAAGGACGGGAAGAACTGAAGCTTTCTTT. Protein product: CASSPRTGRTEAFF.

This clone was counted a few times. CDR3 sequence (DNA): TGCGCCAGCAGCCTTAGGACAGGAGGCTACGAGCAGTACTTC. Amino acid sequence: CASSLRTGGYEQYF. J is TRBJ2-7 and V is TRBV4-1, with 7 nucleotides matching TRBD1. Germline V gives CDR1 MGHRA, CDR2 YSYEKL. J was trimmed by 3 bases and V by 4 bases; bases with no gene match: 6. The CDR3 is 14 residues long.

This clone has just one count. This chain links TRBV20-1 with TRBJ1-1; no definite D call. The CDR3 has 11 residues. Germline V CDR1 and CDR2: DFQATT, SNEGSKA (reference sequence). Trimming cost V 4 bases and J 7 bases, with 10 bases left between them. As DNA, the CDR3 is TGCAGTGCTAAAGCACAGAATGAAGCTTTCTTT. Residues: CSAKAQNEAFF.

CDR3 coding DNA: TGTGCCAGCAGACGACCCGGAGGGGGCAATCAGCCCCAGCATTTT. Residues: CASRRPGGGNQPQHF. The J gene is TRBJ1-5, the V gene TRBV27, with D maybe TRBD1 (5 bases). Germline CDR1 reads MNHEY; CDR2 reads SMNVEV (reference sequence). V lost 6 bases, J lost 2 bases, and 14 bases lay in between. The CDR3 extends over 15 amino acids.

The chain links TRBV14 to TRBJ2-1; 8 nucleotides agree with TRBD1. The length of the CDR3 is 15 residues. V lost 2 bases and J lost 8; bases outside the gene matches: 8. CDR1 and CDR2 (germline): SGHDN, FVKESK. CDR3 sequence reads: CASSQSGRGRHEQFF. CDR3 nucleotides: TGTGCCAGCAGCCAATCCGGCAGGGGGCGCCATGAGCAGTTCTTC. Supplemented by reference TRBV14 and TRBJ2-1, the full variable domain reads EAGVTQFPSHSVIEKGQTVTLRCDPISGHDNLYWYRRVMGKEIKFLLHFVKESKQDESGMPNNRFLAERTGGTYSTLKVQPAELEDSGVYFCASSQSGRGRHEQFFGPGTRLTVL.

The chain couples TRBV11-2 to TRBJ2-4, with D tentatively TRBD1 (6 bases). The V gene's germline CDR1 is SGHAT and CDR2 FQNNGV. V was pared by 6 bases and J by 0 bases, with 21 bases between. This CDR3 region has 18 residues. CDR3 residues: CASSWKPGETLAKNIQYF. CDR3 nucleotides: TGTGCCAGCAGTTGGAAGCCAGGGGAAACGTTAGCCAAAAACATTCAGTACTTC. The whole variable domain, remainder taken from reference TRBV11-2 and TRBJ2-4, is EAGVAQSPRYKIIEKRQSVAFWCNPISGHATLYWYQQILGQGPKLLIQFQNNGVVDDSQLPKDRFSAERLKGVDSTLKIQPAKLEDSAVYLCASSWKPGETLAKNIQYFGAGTRLSVL.

The V gene is TRBV5-6, the J gene TRBJ2-5; 15 nucleotides agree with TRBD2. Germline CDR1 and CDR2: SGHDT and YYEEEE. Germline trimming cut 3 bases from V and 4 bases from J; bases unmatched to any gene: 7. The CDR3 has 17 residues. This chain's CDR3 is CASSWGLAGGGGETQYF. The CDR3 nucleotides are TGTGCCAGCAGCTGGGGACTAGCGGGGGGTGGCGGAGAGACCCAGTACTTC.